This TCR beta chain was retrieved from a study of cytomegalovirus exposure and HLA in healthy donors. Notes on the study in general: Later analysis identified a missense DCLRE1C variant that was linked to TCR beta V- and J-gene trimming.

Germline V CDR1 and CDR2: SGHAT, FQNNGV. V lost 5 bases and J 4 bases, leaving 23 bases between the germline ends. This CDR3 has 17 amino acids. The PCR was carried out with 60 Vbeta primers and 13 Jbeta primers. The protocol was immunoSEQ multiplex PCR, while the TCRdb copy is restricted to in-frame clones and leaves out a portion. The sample gives around 60,000 clones, around 75% of which show up once; roughly 50% is in the top ten. This clone occurred once. The target antigen is unknown. This chain links TRBV11-2 with TRBJ1-1; D possibly corresponds to TRBD1 (6 bases). The TCR originated in a man in his fifties in good health and CMV-seropositive. Sequenced material: PBMCs. The CDR3 sequence: CASSPRRGYEVGTEAFF. The CDR3 DNA reads as TGTGCCAGCAGCCCAAGAAGGGGGTACGAGGTGGGCACTGAAGCTTTCTTT.